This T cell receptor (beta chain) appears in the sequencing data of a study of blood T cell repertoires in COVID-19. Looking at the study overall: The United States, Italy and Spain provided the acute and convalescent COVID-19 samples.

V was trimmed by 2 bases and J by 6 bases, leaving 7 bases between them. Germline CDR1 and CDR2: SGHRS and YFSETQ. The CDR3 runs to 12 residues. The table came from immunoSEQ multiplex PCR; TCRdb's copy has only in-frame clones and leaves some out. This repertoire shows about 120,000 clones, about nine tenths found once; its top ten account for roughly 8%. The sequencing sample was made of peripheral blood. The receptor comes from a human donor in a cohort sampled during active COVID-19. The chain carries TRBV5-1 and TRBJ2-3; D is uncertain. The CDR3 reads CASSFRPDTQYF. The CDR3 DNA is TGCGCCAGCAGCTTCAGGCCGGATACGCAGTATTTT. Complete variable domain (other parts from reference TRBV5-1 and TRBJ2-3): KAGVTQTPRYLIKTRGQQVTLSCSPISGHRSVSWYQQTPGQGLQFLFEYFSETQRNKGNFPGRFSGRQFSNSRSEMNVSTLELGDSALYLCASSFRPDTQYFGPGTRLTVL.